The following is a TCR beta chain sequence with its context. Germline CDR1 reads ENHRY; CDR2 reads SYGVKD. The ends were cut back, 5 bases at V and 9 bases at J, with 17 bases in the middle. The CDR3 loop spans 15 amino acids. This record comes from a study of blood T cell repertoires in COVID-19. Turning to the study itself: The origin of the acute and convalescent COVID-19 samples was the United States, Italy and Spain. The analysed material was cDNA or gDNA that came from T cells, B-cell-depleted T cells, or PBMCs.

The repertoire was sequenced with immunoSEQ multiplex PCR; TCRdb's copy has only in-frame clones and lacks some. The sample has about 70,000 clones, about three quarters seen once. The J gene is TRBJ1-6, the V gene TRBV10-3, with D possibly being TRBD1 (5 bases). Sequenced input: peripheral blood. The sequence derives from a woman over 75 with active or convalescent COVID-19. CDR3 region: CAISRLTGGGSPLHF. CDR3 coding DNA: TGTGCCATCAGTCGACTTACAGGCGGTGGTTCACCCCTCCACTTT.